This note documents a single TCR beta chain sequence. CDR3 length equals 20 residues. In terms of age and location, participants ranged from about 18 to 100 years and lived in under 30 US areas. This sample was included in a study of blood T cell repertoires in COVID-19. Study in general: Both acute and convalescent COVID-19 samples were obtained from the United States, Italy and Spain. T cells, B-cell-depleted T cells, or PBMCs provided the cDNA or gDNA that served as material.

Some clones are missing from TCRdb's copy, which holds only in-frame ones; the method was immunoSEQ multiplex PCR. The repertoire holds about 280,000 clones, with 80% to 90% as singletons. This receptor was taken from a woman under 40 with acute COVID-19. Sequencing used PBMCs or T cells enriched from blood (not recorded which). The J gene is TRBJ2-3, the V gene TRBV21-1; the table's D gene call, TRBD2, was not cross checked with the DNA. TRBV21-1 is labeled a pseudogene. CDR3 sequence: CASSKGHFREGIAHTDTQYF. In DNA, the CDR3 is TGTGCCAGCAGCAAAGGTCATTTTAGGGAGGGCATCGCACACACAGATACGCAGTATTTT.